Below are 13 T cell receptor beta chains sequenced from a single sample in a study of shared clonotypes between healthy human individuals (TCRdb year 2020). The library was generated by the immunoSEQ multiplex PCR assay. TCRdb holds this immuneACCESS table with in-frame rearrangements only. Some clones are missing; in checked studies, unresolved V genes explain under half, and the rest has no known cause. In all, the sample holds 2,500,000 or so clones, and roughly 93% of those were seen once. The ten largest account for 0.36% of the sample. Sequencing was performed on naive CD4+ T cells from PBMCs. What the cell subset or site label conveys for this sample: CD45RA+ positively selected. Receptor source: a man aged 18 to 30 in good health. Some clones in this sample may be carry-over from other donors' samples.

This clone has only a few counts. Other nucleotide sequences in the sample specify the same CDR3. The chain is built from TRBV28 and TRBJ1-5, with D perhaps TRBD1 (5 bases). The germline V gene encodes CDR1 MDHEN and CDR2 SYDVKM. V shed 4 bases and J shed 7 bases, with 14 bases lying between them. The CDR3 is made up of 14 amino acids. The DNA for the CDR3 is TGTGCCAGCAGTTCCAGCGGGGCTGGACAGCCCCAGCATTTT. It codes for CASSSSGAGQPQHF.

Concerning this clone itself: The sample contains more than one DNA sequence encoding this CDR3. V gene TRBV7-3 combines with J gene TRBJ2-1; TRBD1 aligns across 8 bases. This CDR3 has 15 amino acids. From germline, CDR1 is SGHTA and CDR2 FQGTGA. V dropped 6 bases and J dropped 2; count of bases not matched to a gene: 6. The CDR3 DNA is TGTGCCAGCAGTCTCGACAGGGGACCCTACAATGAGCAGTTCTTC. This gives the protein CASSLDRGPYNEQFF.

The J gene is TRBJ2-7, the V gene TRBV5-8, with 9 positions matching TRBD1. Germline CDR1 is SGHTS and CDR2 is YDEGEE. V shed 4 bases and J 2 bases; nucleotides not matched to a gene: 4. This CDR3 contains 14 residues. The CDR3 loop reads CASSMRTGAYEQYF. CDR3 bases: TGTGCCAGCAGCATGAGGACAGGGGCCTACGAGCAGTACTTC.

The CDR3 spells CASSLASGSLDEQFF. Written as DNA, the CDR3 is TGCGCCAGCAGCTTGGCTAGCGGGAGTTTGGATGAGCAGTTCTTC. V gene TRBV5-1 combines with J gene TRBJ2-1; 10 positions agree with TRBD2. V trimming: 0 bases; J trimming: 8 bases; junction bases outside the gene matches: 5. Germline V lookup: CDR1 SGHRS, CDR2 YFSETQ. The CDR3 consists of 15 residues.

The chain recombines TRBV6-6 with TRBJ1-3; D gene unclear. This CDR3 has 13 amino acids. V lost 8 bases to trimming and J lost 0 bases, with 8 bases between them. Germline V lookup: CDR1 MNHNY, CDR2 SVGAGI (reference sequence). The CDR3 sequence: CASFVSSGNTIYF. In DNA form, the CDR3 reads TGTGCCAGCTTCGTCAGCTCTGGAAACACCATATATTTT.

The V and J genes are TRBV5-1 and TRBJ2-7; the match to TRBD1 covers 10 bases. There are 15 residues in the CDR3. Trimming took 0 bases from V and 4 from J; bases not matched to a gene: 4. Germline V gene data show CDR1 as SGHRS and CDR2 as YFSETQ. This CDR3 is CASSLGQGAGYEQYF. CDR3 coding DNA: TGCGCCAGCAGCTTGGGACAGGGGGCCGGGTACGAGCAGTACTTC.

Here the CDR3 DNA reads TGCGCCAGCAGCCAGACGGGACCGATCACCGAGACGCAGTATTTT. Protein sequence: CASSQTGPITETQYF. This sequence joins TRBV5-1 and TRBJ2-3; TRBD1 or TRBD2 may be the D gene (5 bases each). V was cut by 4 bases and J by 9 bases, with 21 bases left in between. This CDR3 is built from 15 residues. Germline V CDR1 and CDR2: SGHRS, YFSETQ.

V gene TRBV28 combines with J gene TRBJ2-1; 10 positions agree with TRBD2. The CDR3 consists of 17 residues. CDR1 MDHEN and CDR2 SYDVKM come from the germline V gene. V lost 1 base, J lost 0 bases, and 3 bases stayed unmatched. CDR3 sequence reads: CASSLLASGSSYNEQFF. In DNA form, the CDR3 reads TGTGCCAGCAGTTTATTGGCTAGCGGGAGCTCCTACAATGAGCAGTTCTTC.

The chain recombines TRBV28 with TRBJ1-1; 7 bases are a match to TRBD1. Germline V gene sequence: CDR1 MDHEN, CDR2 SYDVKM. Trimming removed 1 base from V and 4 bases from J; junction bases left unmatched: 15. This CDR3 has 18 amino acids. The CDR3 DNA reads TGTGCCAGCAGTTTATTCCGGGGGCAAGGGGACAGAGGCACTGAAGCTTTCTTT. Translation: CASSLFRGQGDRGTEAFF.

The CDR3 protein is CASSLATGRIGNTIYF. The DNA for the CDR3 is TGTGCCAGCAGCTTGGCCACAGGGAGGATTGGAAACACCATATATTTT. The chain has TRBV7-2 and TRBJ1-3; perhaps TRBD1 as D (6 bases). CDR3 size: 16 residues. The germline V and J ends were trimmed by 3 bases and 3 bases, with 15 bases remaining between them. CDR1 and CDR2 from the germline V gene are SGHTA and FQGNSA.

This chain joins TRBV19 and TRBJ1-1; D is undetermined. The CDR3 length is 16 residues. V was trimmed by 4 bases and J by 10 bases, leaving 25 bases between them. Looked up from germline, CDR1 is LNHDA and CDR2 is SQIVND (reference sequence). The CDR3 here is CASSTTLRRGGVGAFF. CDR3 DNA: TGTGCCAGTAGTACAACCCTGCGGCGGGGTGGGGTTGGAGCTTTCTTT.

There are a few counts of this clone. This chain connects TRBV2 to TRBJ1-2; D unresolved. Trimming took off 6 bases at V and 0 bases at J, with 14 bases between the two ends. Germline CDR1 and CDR2: SNHLY and FYNNEI. The CDR3 consists of 15 residues. In DNA, the CDR3 is TGTGCCAGCAGCCGGGTACCGCCTTCTAACTATGGCTACACCTTC. Translated: CASSRVPPSNYGYTF.

The chain combines TRBV28 with TRBJ1-1; perhaps TRBD1 as D (5 bases). The CDR3 runs to 16 residues. Trimming removed 6 bases at V and 0 bases at J, with 17 bases between. Germline V gene sequence: CDR1 MDHEN, CDR2 SYDVKM. The CDR3 loop is CASSRQRGLMNTEAFF. DNA of the CDR3: TGTGCCAGCAGCCGCCAGAGGGGTCTGATGAACACTGAAGCTTTCTTT.